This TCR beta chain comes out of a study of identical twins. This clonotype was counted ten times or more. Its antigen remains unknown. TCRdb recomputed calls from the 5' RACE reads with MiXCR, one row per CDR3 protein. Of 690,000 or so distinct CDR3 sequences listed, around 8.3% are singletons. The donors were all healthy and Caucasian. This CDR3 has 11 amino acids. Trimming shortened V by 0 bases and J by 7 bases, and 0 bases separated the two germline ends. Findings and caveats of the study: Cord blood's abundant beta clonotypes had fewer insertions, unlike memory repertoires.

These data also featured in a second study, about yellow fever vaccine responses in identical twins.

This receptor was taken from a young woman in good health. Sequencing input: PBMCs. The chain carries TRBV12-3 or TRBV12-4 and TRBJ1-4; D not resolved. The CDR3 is CASSLAEKLFF. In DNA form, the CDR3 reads TGTGCCAGCAGTTTAGCTGAAAAACTGTTTTTT.